This T cell receptor (beta chain) is from a study of shared T cell receptors in the human thymus. The CDR3 runs to 13 residues. Germline V CDR1 and CDR2: MDHEN, SYDVKM. V lost 5 bases to trimming and J lost 3 bases, with 11 bases between them. Libraries were prepared by immunoSEQ multiplex PCR; TCRdb keeps only in-frame clonotypes and omits some of them. This table holds some 720,000 clones, 88% found once. On this clone itself: The sample carries other DNA sequences with the same CDR3.

This sample also belongs to another study, concerning human thymus T cells.

This rearrangement joins TRBV28 to TRBJ2-7; a possible D gene is TRBD2 (6 bases). Sequencing input: thymocytes. The clonotype comes from a boy under two years old with a congenital heart defect. CDR3: CASSHGRGYEQYF. The CDR3 bases are TGTGCCAGCAGTCATGGGCGGGGCTACGAGCAGTACTTC.